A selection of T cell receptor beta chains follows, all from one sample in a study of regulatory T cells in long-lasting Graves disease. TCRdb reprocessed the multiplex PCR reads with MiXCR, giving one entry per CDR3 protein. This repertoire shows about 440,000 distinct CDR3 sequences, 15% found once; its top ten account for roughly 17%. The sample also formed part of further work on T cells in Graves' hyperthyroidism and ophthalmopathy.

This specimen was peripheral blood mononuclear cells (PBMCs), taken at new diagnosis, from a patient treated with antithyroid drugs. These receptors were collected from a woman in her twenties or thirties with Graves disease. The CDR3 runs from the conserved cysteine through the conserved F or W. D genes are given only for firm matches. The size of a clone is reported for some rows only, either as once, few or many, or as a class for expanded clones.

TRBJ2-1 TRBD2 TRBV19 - TGTGCCAGTAGTTTAAGGCGGGAGGCTCGAAGTTTCTATGAGCAGTTCTTC CASSLRREARSFYEQFF
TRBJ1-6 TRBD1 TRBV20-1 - TGCAGTGCCGAGACAGGGAGCTCCTATAATTCACCCCTCCACTTT CSAETGSSYNSPLHF
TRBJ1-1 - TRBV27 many TGTGCCAGCATGTCGGTGAACACTGAAGCTTTCTTT CASMSVNTEAFF
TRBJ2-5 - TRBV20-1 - TGCAGTGCTAGAGATTCGGCGGCTAGCCAATATTCGGAGACCCAGTACTTC CSARDSAASQYSETQYF
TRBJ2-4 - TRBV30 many TGTGCCTGGAGTGTAATGGGTAGTGGTGACATTCAGTACTTC CAWSVMGSGDIQYF
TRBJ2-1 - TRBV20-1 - TGCAGTGTGAAAGGGGGGACCTCCTACAATGAGCAGTTCTTC CSVKGGTSYNEQFF
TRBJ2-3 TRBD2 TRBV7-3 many TGTGCCAGCAGCTTGGGGGAGGGCCCCACAGATACGCAGTATTTT CASSLGEGPTDTQYF
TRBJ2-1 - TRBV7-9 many TGTGCCAGCAGCTTAGGGGCGCGCTCCTACAATGAGCAGTTCTTC CASSLGARSYNEQFF
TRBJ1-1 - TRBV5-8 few TGTGCCAGCAGCTTGGTTCAGGGGCCACGAACGCCTGAAGCTTTCTTT CASSLVQGPRTPEAFF
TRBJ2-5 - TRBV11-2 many TGTGCCAGCAGCTTAGGAGGCTGGGTAGCGGCTTACCGGTGGACCCAGTACTTC CASSLGGWVAAYRWTQYF
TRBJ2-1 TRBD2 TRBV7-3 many TGTGCCAGCAGCTCCCTCTCGACTAGCGGGAGAAATGAGCAGTTCTTC CASSSLSTSGRNEQFF
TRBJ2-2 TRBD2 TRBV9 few TGTGCCAGCAGCGTAGACGGGAGGCCGCCTACCGGGGAGCTGTTTTTT CASSVDGRPPTGELFF
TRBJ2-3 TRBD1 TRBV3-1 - TGTGCCAGCAGCCCGAAGGGTCCGGGCGGACAGGGGAAAGATACGCAGTATTTT CASSPKGPGGQGKDTQYF
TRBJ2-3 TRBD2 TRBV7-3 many TGTGCCAGCAGCCCCCGGGGGGGACTCTCAGATACGCAGTATTTT CASSPRGGLSDTQYF